The 23 T cell receptor beta chains below come from one sample, sequenced in a study of untreated major depressive disorder. These TCRs are of unknown antigen specificity. The method was immunoSEQ multiplex PCR; TCRdb's version includes in-frame clones alone and lacks a portion of them. Here the sample spans 25,000 to 30,000 clones, roughly nine tenths being singletons. Study-level findings and limits: Depressed patients' CD4+ T cells carried increased TRBV05-01 (Vbeta 5.1) usage versus control CD4+ T cells.

The specimen was CD4+ T cells from PBMCs. All receptors derive from a woman in her twenties or thirties with major depressive disorder.

The chain has TRBV19 and TRBJ2-7; TRBD2 aligns across 11 bases. The CDR3 is made up of 15 amino acids. The junction had 4 bases not matched to a gene; V was cut back by 5 bases and J by 1 base. Germline V gene data show CDR1 as LNHDA and CDR2 as SQIVND (reference sequence). Written as DNA, the CDR3 is TGTGCCAGTAGTTCACGGACTAGCGGGTCCTACGAGCAGTACTTC. The encoded protein is CASSSRTSGSYEQYF.

The chain uses TRBV7-8 and TRBJ1-5, with D maybe TRBD1 (6 bases). CDR1 SGHVS and CDR2 FQNEAQ come from the germline V gene. Trimming removed 4 bases from V and 3 bases from J, with 13 bases in between. The CDR3 length is 15 residues. CDR3 loop: CASSSDSGFNQPQHF. The CDR3 nucleotides are TGTGCCAGCAGCTCGGACAGTGGGTTCAATCAGCCCCAGCATTTT.

V usage is TRBV18 and J usage is TRBJ2-7; 16 bases align to TRBD2. Germline V gene lookup returns CDR1 KGHSH and CDR2 LQKENI. The V segment lost 3 bases and the J segment 2 bases; nucleotides outside the gene matches: 4. The CDR3 has 17 residues. The CDR3 region is CASSPPGLAGGAYEQYF. Here the CDR3 DNA reads TGTGCCAGCTCACCTCCGGGACTAGCGGGGGGGGCCTACGAGCAGTACTTC.

This rearrangement joins TRBV28 to TRBJ1-5, with a possible D match to TRBD1 (6 bases). V gave up 6 bases and J gave up 7 bases, with 13 bases separating them. This CDR3 is 13 amino acids long. Per the germline V gene, CDR1 is MDHEN and CDR2 is SYDVKM. This CDR3 is CASRKQGTQPQHF. The CDR3 DNA reads as TGTGCCAGCAGAAAACAGGGTACCCAGCCCCAGCATTTT.

The chain combines TRBV29-1 with TRBJ1-1; weak D call: TRBD1 (6 bases). Deletions cut 3 bases from V and 4 bases from J, with 9 bases between. CDR3 length: 12 residues. Germline assignment: CDR1 SQVTM and CDR2 ANQGSEA. This chain's CDR3 is CSVEGAGTEAFF. CDR3 nucleotide sequence: TGCAGCGTTGAGGGGGCCGGCACTGAAGCTTTCTTT.

CDR3 in amino acids: CASPRPTGTGDFSVDTQYF. The CDR3 nucleotides read TGTGCCAGTCCTAGACCTACCGGGACAGGGGATTTTTCTGTAGATACGCAGTATTTT. The rearrangement uses TRBV27 and TRBJ2-3; 10 bases line up with TRBD1. V shed 9 bases, J shed 5 bases, and the junction held 23 bases outside the gene matches. Germline-derived CDR1 and CDR2 are MNHEY and SMNVEV (reference sequence). This CDR3 region has 19 residues.

The count of this clone is one. V and J are TRBV4-1 and TRBJ2-3; no reliable D call. The CDR3 sequence is 12 residues long. Germline assignment: CDR1 MGHRA and CDR2 YSYEKL. Trimming cost V 11 bases and J 5 bases, with 14 bases left between them. The CDR3 coding sequence is TGCGCCGGCCCCTTGGAGAGAGATACGCAGTATTTT. Translated, it gives CAGPLERDTQYF.

The J gene is TRBJ2-1, the V gene TRBV27; D not resolved. Looked up from germline, CDR1 is MNHEY and CDR2 is SMNVEV (reference sequence). CDR3 length equals 13 residues. Trimming stripped 6 bases from V and 4 bases from J, with 10 bases between. CDR3 sequence reads: CASSKTRYNEQFF. In DNA form, the CDR3 reads TGTGCCAGCAGCAAGACACGTTACAATGAGCAGTTCTTC.

This clone was observed a few times. V usage is TRBV7-8 and J usage is TRBJ1-4; D not resolved. The CDR3 loop spans 12 amino acids. Per germline, CDR1 SGHVS and CDR2 FQNEAQ. The ends were cut back, 8 bases at V and 3 bases at J, with 7 bases in the middle. CDR3 coding DNA: TGTGCCAGCGGAATGGCTAATGAAAAACTGTTTTTT. Its protein is CASGMANEKLFF. Full variable domain (outside the CDR3, taken from reference TRBV7-8 and TRBJ1-4): GAGVSQSPRYKVAKRGQDVALRCDPISGHVSLFWYQQALGQGPEFLTYFQNEAQLDKSGLPSDRFFAERPEGSVSTLKIQRTQQEDSAVYLCASGMANEKLFFGSGTQLSVL.

This chain joins TRBV5-1 and TRBJ2-5; 8 bases line up with TRBD2. There are 15 residues in the CDR3. V shed 0 bases, J shed 1 base, and the junction held 2 bases outside the gene matches. Germline V CDR1 and CDR2: SGHRS, YFSETQ. The CDR3 reads CASSLEAGVQETQYF. The CDR3 DNA follows: TGCGCCAGCAGCTTGGAAGCGGGAGTCCAAGAGACCCAGTACTTC.

The chain couples TRBV11-2 to TRBJ2-1, with 11 bases aligning to TRBD2. This CDR3 has 15 residues. V lost 5 bases to trimming and J lost 4 bases; unmatched junction nucleotides: 4. Germline V CDR1 and CDR2: SGHAT, FQNNGV. The DNA of the CDR3 is TGTGCCAGCAGCCCTAGCGGGGGGATGTACAATGAGCAGTTCTTC. Amino acid sequence: CASSPSGGMYNEQFF.

The CDR3 sequence: CASSLMRGEQFF. The CDR3, as DNA: TGTGCCAGCAGTTTGATGCGAGGCGAGCAGTTCTTC. The rearrangement joins TRBV27 to TRBJ2-1; D call uncertain. This CDR3 is 12 amino acids long. The ends were cut back, 3 bases at V and 10 bases at J, with 10 bases in the middle. Germline CDR1 and CDR2: MNHEY and SMNVEV (reference sequence).

The CDR3 DNA reads as TGTGCCAGCAGTTTAAGCGGAGCAACTAATGAAAAACTGTTTTTT. This sequence encodes CASSLSGATNEKLFF. The rearrangement joins TRBV28 to TRBJ1-4; the D is unclear. The V and J ends lost 2 bases and 0 bases respectively, with 7 bases between them. CDR1 is MDHEN and CDR2 is SYDVKM in the germline V gene. This CDR3 has 15 residues.

CDR3: CASRNQGPNAYEQYF. CDR3 DNA: TGTGCCAGCAGAAATCAGGGGCCGAACGCCTACGAGCAGTACTTC. The chain joins TRBV28 to TRBJ2-7; tentatively, D is TRBD1 (6 bases). V was cut by 6 bases and J by 2 bases, with 17 bases left in between. The CDR3 has 15 amino acids. Germline V gives CDR1 MDHEN, CDR2 SYDVKM. The whole variable domain, filled in from reference TRBV28 and TRBJ2-7, reads DVKVTQSSRYLVKRTGEKVFLECVQDMDHENMFWYRQDPGLGLRLIYFSYDVKMKEKGDIPEGYSVSREKKERFSLILESASTNQTSMYLCASRNQGPNAYEQYFGPGTRLTVT.

V gene TRBV11-3 combines with J gene TRBJ1-1, with D uncertain. V shed 0 bases and J shed 4 bases, with 9 bases lying between them. This CDR3 is 14 amino acids long. Germline CDR1 reads SGHNT; CDR2 reads YENEEA. CDR3 protein: CASSLDRGFTEAFF. The DNA of the CDR3 is TGTGCCAGCAGCTTAGATCGTGGTTTCACTGAAGCTTTCTTT.

This clone was seen only a few times. The V and J genes are TRBV28 and TRBJ2-5; TRBD2 agrees at 8 bases. CDR1 MDHEN and CDR2 SYDVKM come from the germline V gene. V trimming: 8 bases; J trimming: 7 bases; junction bases outside the gene matches: 15. The CDR3 runs 15 residues. CDR3 DNA: TGTGCCAGCCTCCCCGCTAGCGGGCACTTAGGGACCCAGTACTTC. Translation: CASLPASGHLGTQYF.

V usage is TRBV6-5 and J usage is TRBJ2-1; 8 bases are shared with TRBD2. V lost 2 bases to trimming and J lost 2 bases; unmatched junction nucleotides: 2. Germline CDR1 reads MNHEY; CDR2 reads SVGAGI. The CDR3 has 15 amino acids. CDR3 region: CASSYSGSPYNEQFF. In DNA form, the CDR3 reads TGTGCCAGCAGTTACAGCGGGAGCCCCTACAATGAGCAGTTCTTC.

The CDR3 nucleotides are TGTGCCAGCACCCAGAGGGGGGGGCTGGGACAAGCTTTCTTT. Encoded protein: CASTQRGGLGQAFF. The J gene is TRBJ1-1, the V gene TRBV5-4; D possibly corresponds to TRBD1 (6 bases). This CDR3 has 14 amino acids. Trimming removed 6 bases at V and 9 bases at J, with 21 bases between. CDR1 is SGHNT, CDR2 YYREEE, per germline (reference sequence).

The chain recombines TRBV7-3 with TRBJ1-4, with D possibly matching TRBD1 (5 bases). Per the germline V gene, CDR1 is SGHTA and CDR2 is FQGTGA. The CDR3 is 13 residues long. V shed 3 bases and J shed 6 bases, with 8 bases lying between them. DNA of the CDR3: TGTGCCAGCAGCTTGGGCAGGGATGAAAAACTGTTTTTT. Its translation is CASSLGRDEKLFF.

V usage is TRBV5-6 and J usage is TRBJ2-2, with TRBD2 matching over 13 bases. This CDR3 spans 18 amino acids. V shed 2 bases and J 1 base; nucleotides not matched to a gene: 5. The germline gives CDR1 SGHDT, CDR2 YYEEEE. The CDR3 reads CASSFRTSGSWNTGELFF. The CDR3 region has the DNA TGTGCCAGCAGCTTCCGGACTAGCGGGAGTTGGAACACCGGGGAGCTGTTTTTT.

This clone was detected only a few times. The chain links TRBV9 to TRBJ2-2; D is tentatively TRBD1 or TRBD2 (5 bases each). Germline CDR1 and CDR2: SGDLS and YYNGEE. V dropped 5 bases and J dropped 5 bases, with 13 bases sitting between them. The CDR3 extends over 14 amino acids. The CDR3 protein is CASRWDGSTGELFF. Written as DNA, the CDR3 is TGTGCCAGCAGATGGGACGGTTCAACCGGGGAGCTGTTTTTT.

The V gene is TRBV19, the J gene TRBJ2-3, with D tentatively TRBD1 (5 bases). CDR1 and CDR2 (germline): LNHDA, SQIVND (reference sequence). Trimming took off 8 bases at V and 2 bases at J, with 11 bases between the two ends. The CDR3 totals 13 residues. CDR3 DNA sequence: TGTGCCAGTGGTCAGGGTTACACAGATACGCAGTATTTT. This translates into CASGQGYTDTQYF.

The rearrangement uses TRBV27 and TRBJ2-7, with D possibly TRBD1 on 6 matching bases. The V gene's germline CDR1 is MNHEY and CDR2 SMNVEV (reference sequence). V lost 3 bases to trimming and J lost 7 bases, with 13 bases between them. This CDR3 spans 13 amino acids. In nucleotides, the CDR3 is TGTGCCAGCAGTTTCGACAGGTACCGGGAGCAGTACTTC. As protein: CASSFDRYREQYF.